These T cell receptor beta chains were read from a single sample in a study of OX40 agonist ivuxolimab in advanced cancers. TCRdb's copy holds only in-frame clones and misses some; the assay was immunoSEQ multiplex PCR. The repertoire holds 50,000 to 60,000 clones, with approximately 80% as singletons. The starting material was CD4+ or CD8+ T cells sorted from blood, obtained in a trial of the OX40 agonist ivuxolimab. The source of these receptors is an adult with an advanced solid tumor such as melanoma, head and neck, liver or kidney cancer. Both conserved end residues are part of each CDR3.

v_call: TRBV10-3
j_call: TRBJ1-1
cdr3_aa: CAIRPFKGLNTEAFF

v_call: TRBV7-9
j_call: TRBJ2-5
cdr3_aa: CASDRTTKETQYF

v_call: TRBV6-6
j_call: TRBJ1-5
cdr3_aa: CASRQGSNQPQHF

v_call: TRBV5-6
j_call: TRBJ2-1
cdr3_aa: CASSFWQVGYNEQFF

v_call: TRBV2
j_call: TRBJ2-1
cdr3_aa: CASSQGQVGEQFF

v_call: TRBV28
j_call: TRBJ1-2
cdr3_aa: CASRPAGGASDGYTF

v_call: TRBV4-1
j_call: TRBJ1-1
cdr3_aa: CASSQDGETEAFF

v_call: TRBV27
j_call: TRBJ1-3
cdr3_aa: CASSGMGGNTIYF

v_call: TRBV20-1
j_call: TRBJ1-2
cdr3_aa: CSARDTPGYTF

v_call: TRBV10-1
j_call: TRBJ2-1
cdr3_aa: CASSPGLAGYNEQFF

v_call: TRBV6-5
j_call: TRBJ1-1
cdr3_aa: CASSSPGQMNTEAFF

v_call: TRBV19
j_call: TRBJ1-4
cdr3_aa: CASSIAGGATNEKLFF

v_call: TRBV19
j_call: TRBJ1-1
cdr3_aa: CASSTGTALFQNTEAFF

v_call: TRBV9
j_call: TRBJ2-7
cdr3_aa: CASSGSGLPGDEQYF

v_call: TRBV6-6
j_call: TRBJ2-3
cdr3_aa: CASSYLGAGEGTQYF

v_call: TRBV11-2
j_call: TRBJ2-7
cdr3_aa: CASSLVPGYTYEQYF

v_call: TRBV28
j_call: TRBJ1-4
cdr3_aa: CASSPLRPGMGEKLFF

v_call: TRBV5-5
j_call: TRBJ2-4
cdr3_aa: CASSPGTAKNIQYF

v_call: TRBV10-1
j_call: TRBJ2-6
cdr3_aa: CASAQSRANVLTF

v_call: TRBV7-9
j_call: TRBJ2-3
cdr3_aa: CASSLVGGAGTDTQYF

v_call: TRBV27
j_call: TRBJ2-6
cdr3_aa: CASSLSPGAANVLTF

v_call: TRBV4-2
j_call: TRBJ1-1
cdr3_aa: CASSQRYGESTEAFF

v_call: TRBV4-1
j_call: TRBJ2-4
cdr3_aa: CASSQVTGKNIQYF

v_call: TRBV15
j_call: TRBJ2-7
cdr3_aa: CATSRDLGSYEQYF

v_call: TRBV4-1
j_call: TRBJ2-5
cdr3_aa: CASSQVASGPLEEAQYF

v_call: TRBV7-2
j_call: TRBJ2-2
cdr3_aa: CASSSNLRGELFF

v_call: TRBV6-5
j_call: TRBJ2-1
cdr3_aa: CATKSRGSYNEQFF

v_call: TRBV9
j_call: TRBJ2-3
cdr3_aa: CASSARDFRGTDTQYF

v_call: TRBV25-1
j_call: TRBJ2-2
cdr3_aa: CASSEEGGRAGGELFF

v_call: TRBV2
j_call: TRBJ2-3
cdr3_aa: CASSGGSGGTQYF

v_call: TRBV5-4
j_call: TRBJ2-5
cdr3_aa: CASSRTAGGPWETQYF

v_call: TRBV28
j_call: TRBJ2-5
cdr3_aa: CASTPRGTGEETQYF

v_call: TRBV11-3
j_call: TRBJ2-2
cdr3_aa: CASSLGGNTGELFF

v_call: TRBV29-1
j_call: TRBJ2-7
cdr3_aa: CSVGDSYSYEQYF

v_call: TRBV5-1
j_call: TRBJ2-1
cdr3_aa: CASSLSGTESYNEQFF

v_call: TRBV28
j_call: TRBJ2-1
cdr3_aa: CASSLRTVYNEQFF

v_call: TRBV4-3
j_call: TRBJ2-6
cdr3_aa: CASSLGRDSGANVLTF

v_call: TRBV10-1
j_call: TRBJ2-7
cdr3_aa: CASSEGTKQYF

v_call: TRBV21-1
j_call: TRBJ2-1
cdr3_aa: CASSKGTLPRGYNEQFF

v_call: TRBV11-2
j_call: TRBJ2-3
cdr3_aa: CASSLHRGTDTQYF

v_call: TRBV6-6
j_call: TRBJ2-3
cdr3_aa: CASRPGREGTDTQYF

v_call: TRBV10-3
j_call: TRBJ2-5
cdr3_aa: CAISESKSGRRAKETQYF

v_call: TRBV6-6
j_call: TRBJ2-5
cdr3_aa: CASSTVEETQYF

v_call: TRBV7-2
j_call: TRBJ2-7
cdr3_aa: CASSLVSSSSYEQYF

v_call: TRBV2
j_call: TRBJ2-3
cdr3_aa: CASTQQGALLEGGRDTQYF

v_call: TRBV6-6
j_call: TRBJ1-1
cdr3_aa: CASSANTEAFF

v_call: TRBV2
j_call: TRBJ2-4
cdr3_aa: CASSSGRAQNIQYF

v_call: TRBV5-6
j_call: TRBJ2-1
cdr3_aa: CASSLGLSGVPYNEQFF

v_call: TRBV19
j_call: TRBJ1-5
cdr3_aa: CASGPGAGQPQHF

v_call: TRBV5-1
j_call: TRBJ2-7
cdr3_aa: CASSYQGWGYEQYF

v_call: TRBV19
j_call: TRBJ1-2
cdr3_aa: CASQVFGTDGYTF

v_call: TRBV4-1
j_call: TRBJ1-5
cdr3_aa: CASSSTDFYQPQHF

v_call: TRBV6-6
j_call: TRBJ2-7
cdr3_aa: CASSYGTGAYEQYF

v_call: TRBV7-9
j_call: TRBJ2-1
cdr3_aa: CASSSHNEQFF